Listed below are T cell receptor beta chains from one sample, sequenced in a study of T cells in Graves' hyperthyroidism and ophthalmopathy. TCRdb independently ran MiXCR on the multiplex PCR reads; one entry per CDR3 protein. This sample has over 300,000 distinct CDR3 sequences, with over 11% found just once. The sequencing sample was made of blood. The receptor set was obtained from a woman aged 55-75 years with Graves' hyperthyroidism. CDR3s include the opening cysteine and the closing phenylalanine or tryptophan. D genes are given only for firm matches. Rows may omit the clone size; those that give it use once, few, many or a size class.

many,TRBV10-1,TRBJ1-1,TRBD1,CASSEHGTANTEAFF,TGCGCCAGCAGTGAGCATGGGACAGCGAACACTGAAGCTTTCTTT
many,TRBV6-1,TRBJ2-7,TRBD1,CASSTRTGDFEQYF,TGTGCCAGCAGTACCCGGACAGGGGACTTCGAGCAGTACTTC
many,TRBV28,TRBJ2-3,TRBD2,CASRDSGTDTQYF,TGTGCCAGCAGAGATAGCGGGACAGATACGCAGTATTTT
-,TRBV6-5,TRBJ1-2,-,CASSYEGVGYTF,TGTGCCAGCAGTTACGAGGGGGTTGGCTACACCTTC
-,TRBV7-2,TRBJ2-7,-,CASSLAAAVYEQYF,TGTGCCAGCAGCTTAGCTGCGGCGGTCTACGAGCAGTACTTC
-,TRBV19,TRBJ1-5,TRBD1,CASSISAGGSNQPQHF,TGTGCCAGTAGTATAAGCGCAGGGGGCAGCAATCAGCCCCAGCATTTT
few,TRBV11-2,TRBJ2-1,TRBD2,CASSPRTSGNPPYNEQFF,TGCGCCAGCAGCCCCCGGACTAGCGGGAACCCCCCCTACAATGAGCAGTTCTTC
many,TRBV20-1,TRBJ2-7,TRBD1,CSAPGDREYEQYF,TGCAGTGCCCCCGGGGACAGGGAATACGAGCAGTACTTC
many,TRBV7-8,TRBJ2-1,-,CASSFPPRTDEQFF,TGTGCCAGCAGCTTCCCCCCTCGGACGGATGAGCAGTTCTTC
-,TRBV10-2,TRBJ1-1,-,CASLSPQNTEAFF,TGCGCCAGTCTATCCCCACAAAACACTGAAGCTTTCTTT
many,TRBV5-1,TRBJ2-3,TRBD2,CASGTARGGAGDTQYF,TGCGCCAGCGGAACCGCCCGGGGGGGCGCGGGAGATACGCAGTATTTT
once,TRBV7-8,TRBJ1-2,TRBD1,CASSWGQAQGYTF,TGTGCCAGCAGCTGGGGACAGGCTCAGGGCTACACCTTC
many,TRBV12-3/TRBV12-4,TRBJ2-1,-,CASSFSETHNEQFF,TGTGCCAGCAGTTTCTCCGAGACCCACAATGAGCAGTTCTTC
few,TRBV29-1,TRBJ1-2,-,CSIVGHPNYGYTF,TGCAGCATTGTGGGACACCCTAACTATGGCTACACCTTC
-,TRBV5-6,TRBJ1-2,TRBD1,CASIVINRGKGYTF,TGTGCCAGCATCGTCATTAACAGGGGAAAGGGCTACACCTTC
many,TRBV7-3,TRBJ1-1,TRBD1,CASSLMDRTLNTEAFF,TGTGCCAGCAGCTTAATGGACAGGACGTTGAACACTGAAGCTTTCTTT
many,TRBV18,TRBJ2-7,TRBD1,CASSGGQAISYEQYF,TGTGCCAGCTCAGGGGGACAGGCTATATCCTACGAGCAGTACTTC
many,TRBV12-3/TRBV12-4,TRBJ1-1,-,CASRPNRVMNTEAFF,TGTGCCAGCAGACCGAACAGGGTAATGAACACTGAAGCTTTCTTT
-,TRBV11-2,TRBJ2-2,-,CASSLEGSRVTGELFF,TGTGCCAGCAGCTTAGAAGGTAGTCGGGTCACCGGGGAGCTGTTTTTT
many,TRBV3-1,TRBJ2-1,-,CASSEGGRQFF,TGTGCCAGCAGCGAAGGAGGGCGACAGTTCTTC
many,TRBV20-1,TRBJ2-5,TRBD2,CSASGRSGETQYF,TGCAGTGCTAGCGGGAGGTCGGGAGAGACCCAGTACTTC
many,TRBV6-5,TRBJ1-1,-,CASSYSSSTEAFF,TGTGCCAGCAGTTACTCATCGAGCACTGAAGCTTTCTTT
few,TRBV4-1,TRBJ2-5,TRBD2,CASSQEFYRTSGTQETQYF,TGCGCCAGCAGCCAAGAGTTTTACCGGACTAGCGGGACCCAAGAGACCCAGTACTTC
-,TRBV6-9,TRBJ2-7,-,CASSSPAGKNEQYF,TGTGCCAGCAGTTCCCCCGCAGGGAAAAACGAGCAGTACTTC
many,TRBV11-3,TRBJ2-1,TRBD1,CASSFDRGPYNEQFF,TGTGCCAGCAGCTTTGACAGGGGGCCCTACAATGAGCAGTTCTTC
-,TRBV11-3,TRBJ2-5,-,CASSARGFDETQYF,TGTGCCAGCAGCGCAAGGGGTTTCGACGAGACCCAGTACTTC
many,TRBV3-1,TRBJ1-3,-,CASSQGPGMLAGNTIYF,TGTGCCAGCAGCCAAGGACCGGGAATGCTTGCTGGAAACACCATATATTTT
few,TRBV7-3,TRBJ1-1,-,CASSLTGMLAEAFF,TGTGCCAGCAGCTTAACGGGCATGTTGGCTGAAGCTTTCTTT
few,TRBV3-1,TRBJ2-2,-,CASSHRVQYTGELFF,TGTGCCAGCAGCCACCGGGTCCAATACACCGGGGAGCTGTTTTTT
many,TRBV28,TRBJ2-1,TRBD2,CASSRGLAGGKNEQFF,TGTGCCAGCAGCCGAGGACTAGCGGGAGGGAAGAATGAGCAGTTCTTC
many,TRBV7-7,TRBJ2-3,TRBD2,CASSQTSVADTQYF,TGTGCTAGCAGCCAGACTAGCGTGGCAGATACGCAGTATTTT